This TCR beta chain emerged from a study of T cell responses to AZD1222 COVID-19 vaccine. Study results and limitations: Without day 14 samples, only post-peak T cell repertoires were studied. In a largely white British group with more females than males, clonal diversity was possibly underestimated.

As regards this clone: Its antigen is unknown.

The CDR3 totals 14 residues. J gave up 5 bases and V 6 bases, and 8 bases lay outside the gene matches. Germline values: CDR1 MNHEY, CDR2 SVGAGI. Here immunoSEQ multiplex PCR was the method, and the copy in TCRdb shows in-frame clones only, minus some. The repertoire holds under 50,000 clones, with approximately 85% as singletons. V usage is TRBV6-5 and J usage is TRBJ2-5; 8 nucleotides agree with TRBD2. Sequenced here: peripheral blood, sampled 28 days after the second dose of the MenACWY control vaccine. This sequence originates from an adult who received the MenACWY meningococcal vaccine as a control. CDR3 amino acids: CASRPAGVGETQYF. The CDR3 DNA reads TGTGCCAGCAGACCAGCGGGAGTAGGGGAGACCCAGTACTTC.